These T cell receptor beta chains were read from a single sample in a study of T cells in tumors after PD-1 blockade. Measured with immunoSEQ multiplex PCR; TCRdb has only the in-frame clones, and not every one. This table has approximately 34,000 clones, 73% appearing once. Sequencing was performed on PBMCs, taken after anti-PD-1 treatment. These receptors were collected from a human donor with basal cell carcinoma. Both conserved end residues are part of each CDR3. A D gene is named only where the DNA matches it firmly. A row's size may be missing; if present it is once, few, many or a size class.

>TRBJ1-2|-|-|TRBV9
TGTGCCAGCAGCATAAAAGGGGGTAGCTATGGCTACACCTTC
CASSIKGGSYGYTF
>TRBJ2-2|-|-|TRBV2
TGTGCCAGCAGTGCAGGGGCCGGGGAGCTGTTTTTT
CASSAGAGELFF
>TRBJ2-2|-|-|TRBV29-1
TGCAGCGTTGCGTCAGTTAACACCGGGGAGCTGTTTTTT
CSVASVNTGELFF
>TRBJ1-3|-|TRBD1|TRBV11-3
TGTGCCAGCAGCCCAGACACAGGGGTCTCTGGAAACACCATATATTTT
CASSPDTGVSGNTIYF
>TRBJ2-5|-|TRBD2|TRBV11-3
TGTGCCAGCAGCCCCCGACTAGCGGGGGTCGAGTCTCCCCAGTACTTC
CASSPRLAGVESPQYF
>TRBJ2-3|few|-|TRBV5-1
TGCGCCAGCAGCTTGGTGGGGGCCTTGGGTACGCAGTATTTT
CASSLVGALGTQYF
>TRBJ1-2|-|TRBD1|TRBV9
TGTGCCAGCAGCGTAGTTGGGACAGGGGGCTATGGCTACACCTTC
CASSVVGTGGYGYTF
>TRBJ2-5|-|-|TRBV7-2
TGTGCCAGCAGCTTATCCGGCGACACAGGGGAGACCCAGTACTTC
CASSLSGDTGETQYF
>TRBJ1-4|few|-|TRBV4-2
TGTGCCAGCAGCCCCGGACAGAGGAATGAAAAACTGTTTTTT
CASSPGQRNEKLFF
>TRBJ2-7|few|TRBD1|TRBV5-5
TGTGCCAGCAGCCTCCTATCAGGGGGCGAGCAGTACTTC
CASSLLSGGEQYF
>TRBJ2-1|few|TRBD1|TRBV6-5
TGTGCCAGCAGTTACCTGAGGACAGGGTTCGATGAGCAGTTCTTC
CASSYLRTGFDEQFF
>TRBJ1-1|-|TRBD1|TRBV18
TGTGCCTGCTCCAGAGGGACAGGGGAAATGAACACTGAAGCTTTCTTT
CACSRGTGEMNTEAFF
>TRBJ2-7|-|-|TRBV27
TGTGCCAGCAGTTCGCGCCCAGGGGCCTACGAGCAGTACTTC
CASSSRPGAYEQYF
>TRBJ2-1|few|-|TRBV20-1
TGCAGTGCTAGTTGGTGGCGCACCTACAATGAGCAGTTCTTC
CSASWWRTYNEQFF
>TRBJ2-7|many|TRBD2|TRBV9
TGTGCCAGCAGCGTCACGGGAGGGCCTTACGAGCAGTACTTC
CASSVTGGPYEQYF
>TRBJ1-3|-|-|TRBV6-1
TGTGCCAGCAGTGAAGCCGGCAGGGCAAACACCATATATTTT
CASSEAGRANTIYF
>TRBJ1-1|-|-|TRBV6-5
TGTGCCAGCAGCCCCGGCGGCGGGCCCACTCGAGCTTTCTTT
CASSPGGGPTRAFF
>TRBJ2-7|-|TRBD1|TRBV2
TGTGACAGCAGTGGAAATTTCCGGGACAGCGACTACGAGCAGTACTTC
CDSSGNFRDSDYEQYF
>TRBJ1-2|-|-|TRBV5-5
TGTGCCAGCAGCTTGCTGGGGGGATTAAACTATGGCTACACCTTC
CASSLLGGLNYGYTF
>TRBJ2-1|-|TRBD2|TRBV5-1
TGCGCCAGCAGCTTGAGAGGACTAGCGGTAGTAGACTCCTACAATGAGCAGTTCTTC
CASSLRGLAVVDSYNEQFF
>TRBJ1-6|-|-|TRBV6-5
TGTGCCAGCTCACAGACCGATAATTCACCCCTCCACTTT
CASSQTDNSPLHF
>TRBJ1-2|few|TRBD1|TRBV10-3
TGTGCCATCAGGGCTCGGGACAGGGATGGCTACACCTTC
CAIRARDRDGYTF
>TRBJ1-3|-|TRBD1|TRBV7-2
TGTGCCAGCAGCTTAAGAGGGGGCCCCAGCTCTGGAAACACCATATATTTT
CASSLRGGPSSGNTIYF
>TRBJ1-1|few|-|TRBV2
TGTGCCAGCAGTGAAGCGGGGGTGGGGTATAGTTCCATGAACACTGAAGCTTTCTTT
CASSEAGVGYSSMNTEAFF
>TRBJ2-7|-|-|TRBV12-3/TRBV12-4
TGTGCCAGCAGCCCCACATATTCCTACGAGCAGTACTTC
CASSPTYSYEQYF
>TRBJ1-3|-|-|TRBV30
TGTGCCTGGAGTCGCACCGTTAACACCATATATTTT
CAWSRTVNTIYF
>TRBJ1-2|-|-|TRBV19
TGTGCCAGTAGTATAGATAGGCGGACTACTAACTATGGCTACACCTTC
CASSIDRRTTNYGYTF
>TRBJ2-7|once|-|TRBV28
TGTGCCAGCTGCCGGGACGCTAACTACGAGCAGTACTTC
CASCRDANYEQYF
>TRBJ1-2|-|TRBD1|TRBV6-2/TRBV6-3
TGTGCCAGCAGTTACCGGACAGGAGCTAAGTATGGCTACACCTTC
CASSYRTGAKYGYTF
>TRBJ2-1|-|-|TRBV2
TGTGCCAGCAGTGAACAGGGTGGGGATGAGCAGTTCTTC
CASSEQGGDEQFF
>TRBJ2-7|-|-|TRBV7-9
TGTGCCAGCAGCTTGGGAGGTGGAACCTACGAGCAGTACTTC
CASSLGGGTYEQYF
>TRBJ1-5|once|-|TRBV12-3/TRBV12-4
TGTGCCAGCAGTTTAGGCTCAAATCAGCCCCAGCATTTT
CASSLGSNQPQHF
>TRBJ2-3|few|TRBD2|TRBV4-2
TGTGCCAGCAGCCAAGGGATCACTAGCGGGTACCTCACAGATACGCAGTATTTT
CASSQGITSGYLTDTQYF
>TRBJ2-7|-|-|TRBV6-5
TGTGCCAGCAGCTCCCCCCCCCTCTACGAGCAGTACTTC
CASSSPPLYEQYF
>TRBJ2-3|once|-|TRBV14
TGTGCCAGCAGCCAAGGGGTGGCGAGCACAGATACGCAGTATTTT
CASSQGVASTDTQYF
>TRBJ1-2|few|-|TRBV3-1/TRBV3-2
TGTGCCAGCAGCCAAGACAGGATTTATGGCTACACCTTC
CASSQDRIYGYTF
>TRBJ2-1|once|TRBD2|TRBV29-1
TGCAGCGTTGCCGGGACTAGCGGATACAATGAGCAGTTCTTC
CSVAGTSGYNEQFF
>TRBJ1-1|many|-|TRBV16
TGTGCCAGCAGCCAAAGGTGGGCGAGTGAAGCTTTCTTT
CASSQRWASEAFF
>TRBJ1-6|-|TRBD1|TRBV6-4
TGTGCCAGCAGTGACTCCCGGGACAGGAATTCACCCCTCCACTTT
CASSDSRDRNSPLHF
>TRBJ1-5|-|TRBD1|TRBV6-1
TGTGCCAGCAGTGGAAGGGACAGGGGTATGGGTCAGCCCCAGCATTTT
CASSGRDRGMGQPQHF
>TRBJ2-7|-|-|TRBV2
TGTGCCAGCAGTGAACAGGGCTACGAGCAGTACTTC
CASSEQGYEQYF
>TRBJ1-1|-|-|TRBV9
TGTGCCAGCAGACTAGCACCGATGAACACTGAAGCTTTCTTT
CASRLAPMNTEAFF
>TRBJ1-1|-|-|TRBV5-1
TGCGCCAGCAGCGACACAGACCTTAACACTGAAGCTTTCTTT
CASSDTDLNTEAFF
>TRBJ2-3|-|TRBD2|TRBV5-1
TGCGCCAGCAGCCGGAGCGGGGCGGGGGGCCTTGGTACGCAGTATTTT
CASSRSGAGGLGTQYF
>TRBJ2-3|-|-|TRBV7-9
TGTGCCAGCAGCGGGCGCGCAGGGACGTACACAGATACGCAGTATTTT
CASSGRAGTYTDTQYF
>TRBJ2-7|-|TRBD2|TRBV5-4
TGTGCCAGCAGCCCACGGGCGGGAGGCGGGTACGAGCAGTACTTC
CASSPRAGGGYEQYF
>TRBJ2-2|-|-|TRBV7-8
TGTGCCAGCACCGCCACAGTGAACACCGGGGAGCTGTTTTTT
CASTATVNTGELFF
>TRBJ1-2|-|-|TRBV5-5
TGTGCCAGCAGCCCACACCGGGACGCAGGCTATGGCTACACCTTC
CASSPHRDAGYGYTF
>TRBJ2-6|once|-|TRBV6-2/TRBV6-3
TGTGCCAGCAGTATCGATGGGGCCAACGTCCTGACTTTC
CASSIDGANVLTF
>TRBJ2-2|-|TRBD2|TRBV29-1
TGCAGCGTAACGGGACTAGCGGGAGTCGGGGAGCTGTTTTTT
CSVTGLAGVGELFF
>TRBJ2-7|-|-|TRBV7-8
TGTGCCAGCAGCGTACTAGCAAACTCCTACGAGCAGTACTTC
CASSVLANSYEQYF
>TRBJ2-2|-|-|TRBV28
TGTGCCAGCAGTGGCCGGAACACCGGGGAGCTGTTTTTT
CASSGRNTGELFF
>TRBJ2-3|-|-|TRBV9
TGTGCCAGCAGCGTAGAGATCCAGGCCCGCACAGATACGCAGTATTTT
CASSVEIQARTDTQYF
>TRBJ2-3|-|-|TRBV19
TGTGCCAGTAGTATGCGAGCGGTCCCAGTTAGTTTT
CASSMRAVPVSF
>TRBJ1-1|once|-|TRBV18
TGTGCCAGCTCACCCCGCGATAGGGCTTTCTTT
CASSPRDRAFF